The entry that follows covers one T cell receptor (beta chain) sequence. CDR1 is MNHEY, CDR2 SVGAGI, per germline. Trimming left V 2 bases short and J 0 bases short, with 10 bases between. The CDR3 is 16 residues long. This sample stems from a study of tumor-infiltrating lymphocytes in localized non-small cell lung cancer. Produced via immunoSEQ multiplex PCR; TCRdb's table is partial and in-frame only. Here the sample spans approximately 15,000 clones, almost 70% being singletons. This chain uses TRBV6-5 with TRBJ2-2; D remains ambiguous. This TCR was recovered from a human donor with non-small cell lung cancer. Sequencing input: lung tumor tissue. CDR3 sequence (DNA): TGTGCCAGCAGTTACCAGAGACAACCGAACACCGGGGAGCTGTTTTTT. Translating it yields CASSYQRQPNTGELFF.